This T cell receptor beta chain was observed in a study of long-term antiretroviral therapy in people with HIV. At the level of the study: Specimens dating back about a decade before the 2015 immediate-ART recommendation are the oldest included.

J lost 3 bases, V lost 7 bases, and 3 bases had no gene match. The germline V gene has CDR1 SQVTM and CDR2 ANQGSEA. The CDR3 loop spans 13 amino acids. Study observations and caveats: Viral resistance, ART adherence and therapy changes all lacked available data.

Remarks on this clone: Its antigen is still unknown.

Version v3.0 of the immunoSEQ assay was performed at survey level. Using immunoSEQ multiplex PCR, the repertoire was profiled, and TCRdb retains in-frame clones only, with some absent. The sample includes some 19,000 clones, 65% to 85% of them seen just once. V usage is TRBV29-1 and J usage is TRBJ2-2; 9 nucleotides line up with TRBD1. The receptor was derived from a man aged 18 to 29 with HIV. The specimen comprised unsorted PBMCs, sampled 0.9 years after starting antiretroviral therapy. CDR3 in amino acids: CSARTGDTGELFF. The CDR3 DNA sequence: TGCAGCGCCCGGACAGGGGACACCGGGGAGCTGTTTTTT.